These 28 T cell receptor beta chains were sequenced from one sample in a study of beta chain features in type 1 diabetes. General study points: All four CD4+ subsets of Type 1 diabetes patients contained TCRB CDR3s that were moderately but significantly shorter.

Expressed TCRB transcripts were sequenced because the entire RNA isolate underwent reverse transcription. TCRdb keeps only in-frame clones here, not all; method: immunoSEQ multiplex PCR. Of around 130,000 clones listed, 7.5% to 9.5% are singletons. These receptors' targets are unknown. Sequencing used central memory CD4+ T cells from blood. These receptors were taken from a man younger than 45 with type 1 diabetes.

The rearrangement joins TRBV6-1 to TRBJ2-5; 9 bases match TRBD1. V trimming: 6 bases; J trimming: 5 bases; junction bases outside the gene matches: 4. This CDR3 contains 13 residues. Germline loops: CDR1 MNHNS, CDR2 SASEGT. The CDR3 coding sequence is TGTGCCAGCAGGAGGGACAGGGCCGAGACCCAGTACTTC. Protein sequence: CASRRDRAETQYF.

This chain connects TRBV6-5 to TRBJ2-7; 9 bases agree with TRBD1. Germline V lookup: CDR1 MNHEY, CDR2 SVGAGI. V dropped 0 bases and J dropped 3; count of bases not matched to a gene: 6. The CDR3 is 16 residues long. CDR3 residues: CASSYSLGTGYYEQYF. The CDR3 nucleotides are TGTGCCAGCAGTTACTCCCTCGGGACAGGGTACTACGAGCAGTACTTC.

V gene TRBV7-9 combines with J gene TRBJ2-2; D unresolved. In germline, CDR1 is SEHNR, CDR2 FQNEAQ (reference sequence). The CDR3 totals 13 residues. Trimming shortened V by 2 bases and J by 1 base, and 2 bases separated the two germline ends. CDR3 nucleotides: TGTGCCAGCAGCTTACGGAACACCGGGGAGCTGTTTTTT. This gives the protein CASSLRNTGELFF.

This clone was found a few times. J is TRBJ1-5 and V is TRBV7-2, with D tentatively TRBD1 (5 bases). The CDR3 loop spans 13 amino acids. The germline V gene encodes CDR1 SGHTA and CDR2 FQGNSA. Trimming pared 6 bases from V and 1 base from J, leaving 7 bases between. This CDR3 is CASRGQSNQPQHF. CDR3 DNA sequence: TGTGCCAGCAGGGGGCAGAGCAATCAGCCCCAGCATTTT.

The rearrangement joins TRBV5-1 to TRBJ2-5; 8 bases are shared with TRBD1. This CDR3 contains 15 residues. V was clipped by 1 base and J by 3 bases; unmatched bases: 5. From germline, CDR1 is SGHRS and CDR2 YFSETQ. The CDR3 coding sequence is TGCGCCAGCAGCTTGATTCCAGGGGGCAAAGAGACCCAGTACTTC. Translated, it gives CASSLIPGGKETQYF.

The rearrangement links TRBV5-1 to TRBJ1-1; D is possibly TRBD1 (6 bases). The CDR3 has 12 amino acids. The germline V and J ends were trimmed by 4 bases and 6 bases, with 10 bases remaining between them. Germline values: CDR1 SGHRS, CDR2 YFSETQ. The CDR3 is CASSPGAPEAFF. Written as DNA, the CDR3 is TGCGCCAGCAGCCCAGGGGCGCCTGAAGCTTTCTTT.

In its sample, this clone was seen a few times. The chain has TRBV5-6 and TRBJ2-3; D is unresolved. With 3 bases removed from V and 6 bases from J, the gap between germline ends came to 5 bases. CDR3 length: 11 amino acids. Germline CDR1 and CDR2: SGHDT and YYEEEE. CDR3 residues: CASSWLDTQYF. In nucleotides, the CDR3 is TGTGCCAGCAGCTGGCTTGATACGCAGTATTTT.

V is TRBV15 and J is TRBJ2-5; TRBD2 aligns across 10 bases. Germline assignment: CDR1 LNHNV and CDR2 YYDKDF (reference sequence). V gave up 0 bases and J gave up 4 bases; unmatched junction bases: 2. This CDR3 has 15 residues. The CDR3 sequence: CATSRELAGPETQYF. As DNA, the CDR3 is TGTGCCACCAGCAGAGAACTAGCGGGGCCAGAGACCCAGTACTTC.

This clone has more than one count but fewer than ten. The gene calls are TRBV7-2 and TRBJ1-2, with 9 bases fitting TRBD1. The CDR3 runs 15 residues. In germline, CDR1 is SGHTA, CDR2 FQGNSA. The ends lost 6 bases at V and 3 bases at J; junction bases unmatched: 8. The CDR3 here is CASRPPGQGHYGYTF. The CDR3 region has the DNA TGTGCCAGCAGACCACCGGGACAGGGCCACTATGGCTACACCTTC.

This clone was found a few times. The chain has TRBV5-4 and TRBJ2-1, with D perhaps matching TRBD2 (5 bases). The CDR3 sequence is 13 residues long. Per germline, CDR1 SGHNT and CDR2 YYREEE (reference sequence). The ends were cut back, 4 bases at V and 4 bases at J, with 9 bases in the middle. The DNA of the CDR3 is TGTGCCAGCAGCCCCCGGGGTTACAATGAGCAGTTCTTC. Translated: CASSPRGYNEQFF.

This clone was detected a few times. The CDR3 sequence: CASSATGTRGYTF. As DNA, the CDR3 is TGTGCCAGCAGCGCAACCGGGACTCGAGGCTACACCTTC. V and J are TRBV9 and TRBJ1-2; TRBD1 might be the D (5 bases). Between the trimmed V and J ends, which lost 3 bases and 8 bases, there was a span of 14 bases. The germline V gene has CDR1 SGDLS and CDR2 YYNGEE. The CDR3 contains 13 residues.

CDR3 nucleotides: TGTGCCAGCAGCTCTCAGGGAAACACCATATATTTT. Translating it yields CASSSQGNTIYF. J is TRBJ1-3 and V is TRBV11-2; D is unresolved. The CDR3 extends over 12 amino acids. V lost 4 bases, J lost 4 bases, and 5 bases lay in between. CDR1 SGHAT and CDR2 FQNNGV come from the germline V gene. The full variable domain, completed using reference TRBV11-2 and TRBJ1-3, is EAGVAQSPRYKIIEKRQSVAFWCNPISGHATLYWYQQILGQGPKLLIQFQNNGVVDDSQLPKDRFSAERLKGVDSTLKIQPAKLEDSAVYLCASSSQGNTIYFGEGSWLTVV.

V is TRBV5-4 and J is TRBJ2-1; 13 positions match TRBD2. Per germline, CDR1 SGHNT and CDR2 YYREEE (reference sequence). The CDR3 length is 17 residues. V trimming: 3 bases; J trimming: 7 bases; junction bases outside the gene matches: 10. The CDR3 sequence: CASSSGGLAGPGNEQFF. CDR3 in DNA: TGTGCCAGCAGCTCCGGGGGACTAGCGGGGCCCGGAAATGAGCAGTTCTTC.

The chain recombines TRBV27 with TRBJ1-1; TRBD1 matches at 8 bases. CDR3 size: 14 residues. J was trimmed by 5 bases and V by 3 bases; bases with no gene match: 5. Germline CDR1 is MNHEY and CDR2 is SMNVEV (reference sequence). CDR3 in amino acids: CASSLGQVRTEAFF. CDR3 DNA sequence: TGTGCCAGCAGTTTGGGACAGGTGAGGACTGAAGCTTTCTTT.

The J gene is TRBJ2-3, the V gene TRBV11-2; D is uncertain. There are 12 residues in the CDR3. Trimming took off 5 bases at V and 5 bases at J, with 8 bases between the two ends. Germline CDR1 is SGHAT and CDR2 is FQNNGV. CDR3 nucleotides: TGTGCCAGCAGCCCAACCGGAGATACGCAGTATTTT. This codes for CASSPTGDTQYF.

The chain joins TRBV7-2 to TRBJ2-3; the match to TRBD2 covers 13 bases. The V segment lost 5 bases and the J segment 2 bases; nucleotides outside the gene matches: 4. CDR1 is SGHTA, CDR2 FQGNSA, per germline. The CDR3 consists of 16 residues. The CDR3 region has the DNA TGTGCCAGCAGCGTACTAGCGGGGGGGGCCACAGATACGCAGTATTTT. The encoded protein is CASSVLAGGATDTQYF.

CDR3 protein: CASSSGTGGKTQYF. DNA of the CDR3: TGCGCCAGCAGTTCCGGGACAGGGGGAAAGACCCAGTACTTC. The chain joins TRBV5-1 to TRBJ2-5, with 11 bases identical to TRBD1. The CDR3 sequence is 14 residues long. The germline CDR1 and CDR2 sequences are SGHRS and YFSETQ. J was trimmed by 6 bases and V by 5 bases; bases with no gene match: 6.

This clone showed up just a few times. V is TRBV7-9 and J is TRBJ1-4, with D possibly being TRBD1 (6 bases). Trimming left V 7 bases short and J 0 bases short, with 15 bases between. This CDR3 region has 16 residues. CDR1 is SEHNR and CDR2 is FQNEAQ in the germline V gene (reference sequence). CDR3 DNA: TGTGCCAGCACCGCGGGGGGGGCGGCAACTAATGAAAAACTGTTTTTT. This encodes CASTAGGAATNEKLFF.

The chain joins TRBV5-4 to TRBJ2-7, with 9 bases lining up with TRBD2. The CDR3 totals 14 residues. The germline CDR1 and CDR2 sequences are SGHNT and YYREEE (reference sequence). Trimming at V came to 2 bases and at J to 7 bases, leaving 7 bases not matched to a gene. The DNA for the CDR3 is TGTGCCAGCAGCTTTGGCGGGGGGGCCCGTGAGCAGTACTTC. The encoded protein is CASSFGGGAREQYF.

This clone was counted between two and nine times. The V call is TRBV7-6, the J call TRBJ1-1; 10 bases agree with TRBD1. This CDR3 contains 15 residues. In germline, CDR1 is SGHVS, CDR2 FNYEAQ. J gave up 4 bases and V 5 bases, and 7 bases lay outside the gene matches. The CDR3 sequence is CASSEGTGAATEAFF. In DNA, the CDR3 is TGTGCCAGCAGCGAAGGGACAGGGGCTGCCACTGAAGCTTTCTTT.

The J gene is TRBJ2-5, the V gene TRBV9; 8 bases fit TRBD2. The CDR3 is 15 amino acids. V trimming: 0 bases; J trimming: 5 bases; junction bases outside the gene matches: 6. CDR1 and CDR2 (germline): SGDLS, YYNGEE. CDR3 protein: CASSVAPGGLETQYF. DNA of the CDR3: TGTGCCAGCAGCGTAGCTCCGGGGGGGCTGGAGACCCAGTACTTC.

This clone was counted between two and nine times. The chain couples TRBV18 to TRBJ1-2; D unresolved. CDR1 is KGHSH, CDR2 LQKENI, per germline. V shed 6 bases and J shed 2 bases, with 13 bases lying between them. CDR3 length: 14 residues. In DNA form, the CDR3 reads TGTGCCAGCTCCCTCAAACAGCTAAACTATGGCTACACCTTC. This encodes CASSLKQLNYGYTF.

The rearrangement links TRBV7-2 to TRBJ1-2, with D perhaps TRBD1 (5 bases). The V gene's germline CDR1 is SGHTA and CDR2 FQGNSA. The length of the CDR3 is 14 residues. V shed 1 base and J shed 4 bases, with 10 bases lying between them. The CDR3 DNA reads as TGTGCCAGCAGCTTAGTTGGGACTTCCTATGGCTACACCTTC. Its translation: CASSLVGTSYGYTF. The full variable domain, with the rest looked up from reference TRBV7-2 and TRBJ1-2, is GAGVSQSPSNKVTEKGKDVELRCDPISGHTALYWYRQSLGQGLEFLIYFQGNSAPDKSGLPSDRFSAERTGGSVSTLTIQRTQQEDSAVYLCASSLVGTSYGYTFGSGTRLTVV.

This clone was found a few times. The chain employs TRBV18 and TRBJ2-5; 7 bases agree with TRBD1. The CDR3 consists of 14 residues. Germline loops: CDR1 KGHSH, CDR2 LQKENI. The J segment lost 1 base and the V segment lost 3 bases, leaving 2 bases of the junction unmatched. The chain's CDR3 is CASSPRDSQETQYF. The CDR3 DNA is TGTGCCAGCTCACCCAGGGACAGCCAAGAGACCCAGTACTTC.

The rearrangement joins TRBV19 to TRBJ2-3; D not resolved. Looked up from germline, CDR1 is LNHDA and CDR2 is SQIVND (reference sequence). Trimming took off 7 bases at V and 0 bases at J, with 14 bases between the two ends. This CDR3 has 15 residues. The CDR3: CASKLGAPSTDTQYF. DNA for the CDR3: TGTGCCAGTAAATTGGGCGCGCCTAGCACAGATACGCAGTATTTT.

Only a few counts were recorded for this clone. V usage is TRBV7-9 and J usage is TRBJ2-7; D not resolved. V was trimmed by 1 base and J by 3 bases, leaving 7 bases between them. The CDR3 sequence is 13 residues long. In germline, CDR1 is SEHNR, CDR2 FQNEAQ (reference sequence). CDR3 DNA sequence: TGTGCCAGCAGCTTAGTAGGCGGCTACGAGCAGTACTTC. Translating it yields CASSLVGGYEQYF.

The chain links TRBV29-1 to TRBJ2-5; D might be TRBD1 (6 bases). The CDR3 totals 13 residues. Trimming took 7 bases from V and 11 from J, leaving 23 bases between them. Germline V gene data show CDR1 as SQVTM and CDR2 as ANQGSEA. The chain's CDR3 is CSGYTGFMGTQYF. The DNA for the CDR3 is TGCAGCGGCTATACAGGGTTTATGGGTACTCAGTACTTC. The whole variable domain, filled in from reference TRBV29-1 and TRBJ2-5, reads SAVISQKPSRDICQRGTSLTIQCQVDSQVTMMFWYRQQPGQSLTLIATANQGSEATYESGFVIDKFPISRPNLTFSTLTVSNMSPEDSSIYLCSGYTGFMGTQYFGPGTRLLVL.

This clone has only a few counts. V gene TRBV7-2 combines with J gene TRBJ1-2, with 8 positions matching TRBD1. The CDR3 runs to 17 residues. CDR1 SGHTA and CDR2 FQGNSA come from the germline V gene. The J segment lost 8 bases and the V segment lost 1 base, leaving 15 bases of the junction unmatched. The CDR3 bases are TGTGCCAGCAGCTTAGGCGGGGCAGGGGGCGCGGGTAAGGGCTACACCTTC. Translating gives CASSLGGAGGAGKGYTF. Combining the CDR3 with reference TRBV7-2 and TRBJ1-2 gives the whole variable domain GAGVSQSPSNKVTEKGKDVELRCDPISGHTALYWYRQSLGQGLEFLIYFQGNSAPDKSGLPSDRFSAERTGGSVSTLTIQRTQQEDSAVYLCASSLGGAGGAGKGYTFGSGTRLTVV.